This is a list of T cell receptor beta chains from one sample in a study of cytomegalovirus exposure and HLA in healthy donors. Clones were sequenced by immunoSEQ multiplex PCR, and TCRdb holds only the in-frame ones, with some missing. This sample has under 150,000 clones; about 81% occur once, and the top ten carry approximately 6%. The sequenced material came from PBMCs. Receptors were obtained from a woman aged 40-49 years in good health and CMV-seropositive. Each CDR3 is given with its conserved first and last residue. D genes are given only for firm matches. Clone size is given for some rows only: seen once, a few or many times, or a class if the clone is expanded.

clone_size	v_call	d_call	j_call	cdr3_aa	cdr3_nt
NA	TRBV12-5	NA	TRBJ1-5	CASGPGLGNQPQHF	TGTGCTAGTGGTCCCGGCCTAGGCAATCAGCCCCAGCATTTT
NA	TRBV7-9	NA	TRBJ2-1	CASSFSGAYNEQFF	TGTGCCAGCAGCTTCTCCGGGGCCTACAATGAGCAGTTCTTC
few	TRBV28	TRBD1	TRBJ1-2	CASRNPDRGGYGYTF	TGTGCCAGCAGGAATCCCGACAGGGGAGGTTATGGCTACACCTTC
NA	TRBV2	TRBD1	TRBJ2-1	CASRDRGAGNEQFF	TGTGCCAGCAGGGACAGGGGAGCGGGCAATGAGCAGTTCTTC
NA	TRBV30	NA	TRBJ1-3	CAWSAPGFAGNTIYF	TGTGCCTGGAGTGCTCCGGGGTTCGCTGGAAACACCATATATTTT
once	TRBV28	TRBD1	TRBJ1-4	CASREQGNNEKLFF	TGTGCCAGCAGAGAACAGGGGAATAATGAAAAACTGTTTTTT
NA	TRBV7-8	NA	TRBJ2-7	CASSGTLTYEQYF	TGTGCCAGCTCCGGGACTCTGACCTACGAGCAGTACTTC
NA	TRBV9	NA	TRBJ1-1	CASSERERNTEAFF	TGTGCCAGCAGCGAGAGAGAGAGGAACACTGAAGCTTTCTTT
NA	TRBV6-5	TRBD1	TRBJ2-5	CASSRTGTLQETQYF	TGTGCCAGCAGTAGGACAGGGACTCTTCAAGAGACCCAGTACTTC
few	TRBV27	NA	TRBJ2-7	CASSLAGPYEQYF	TGTGCCAGCAGTTTAGCGGGTCCCTACGAGCAGTACTTC
NA	TRBV5-1	NA	TRBJ2-3	CASSLERVTSTDTQYF	TGCGCCAGCAGCTTGGAGCGGGTCACTAGCACAGATACGCAGTATTTT
NA	TRBV2	TRBD2	TRBJ2-3	CASSGLAGATDTQYF	TGTGCCAGCAGTGGACTAGCGGGAGCCACAGATACGCAGTATTTT
NA	TRBV10-3	NA	TRBJ1-5	CAISEGSRGSNQPQHF	TGTGCCATCAGTGAAGGCTCCAGGGGTAGCAATCAGCCCCAGCATTTT
NA	TRBV7-9	NA	TRBJ2-7	CASSLTGLGYEQYF	TGTGCCAGCAGCCTGACAGGTCTGGGCTACGAGCAGTACTTC
NA	TRBV7-6	TRBD1	TRBJ1-1	CASSLARGRGVTEAFF	TGTGCCAGCAGCTTAGCGCGGGGCAGGGGGGTGACTGAAGCTTTCTTT
NA	TRBV28	NA	TRBJ2-6	CASSSLLAGANVLTF	TGTGCCAGCAGTTCCCTGTTGGCCGGGGCCAACGTCCTGACTTTC
NA	TRBV28	TRBD1	TRBJ1-2	CASRLGGYYGYTF	TGTGCCAGCAGACTAGGGGGCTACTATGGCTACACCTTC
NA	TRBV6-1	NA	TRBJ2-2	CASSERGHTGELFF	TGTGCCAGCAGTGAACGGGGTCACACCGGGGAGCTGTTTTTT